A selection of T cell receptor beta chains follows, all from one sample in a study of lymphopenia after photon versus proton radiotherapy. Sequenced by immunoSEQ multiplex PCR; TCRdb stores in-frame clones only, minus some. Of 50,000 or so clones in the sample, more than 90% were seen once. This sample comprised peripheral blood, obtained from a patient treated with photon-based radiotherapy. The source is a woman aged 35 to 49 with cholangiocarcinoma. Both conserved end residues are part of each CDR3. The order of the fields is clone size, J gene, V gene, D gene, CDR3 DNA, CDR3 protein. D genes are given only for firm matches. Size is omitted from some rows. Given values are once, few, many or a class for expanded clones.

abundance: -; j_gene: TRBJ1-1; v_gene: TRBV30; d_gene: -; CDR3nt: TGTGCCTGGAGGAGCAGATACGCCCGCAATACAGGGATCATGAACACTGAAGCTTTCTTT; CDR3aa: CAWRSRYARNTGIMNTEAFF
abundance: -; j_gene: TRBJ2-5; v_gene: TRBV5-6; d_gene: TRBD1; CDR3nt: TGTGCCAGCAGCTTCGGAGACAGGGTTGGGACCCAGTACTTC; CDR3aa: CASSFGDRVGTQYF
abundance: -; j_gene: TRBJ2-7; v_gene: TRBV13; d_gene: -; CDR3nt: TGTGCCAGCAGCGCTGAGGGGGGCTACGAGCAGTACTTC; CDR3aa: CASSAEGGYEQYF
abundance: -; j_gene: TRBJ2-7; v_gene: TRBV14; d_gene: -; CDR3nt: TGTGCCAGCAGCCAAGGGCAGGGTCGCGACGAGCAGTACTTC; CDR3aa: CASSQGQGRDEQYF
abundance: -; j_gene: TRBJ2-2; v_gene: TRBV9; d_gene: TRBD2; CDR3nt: TGTGCCAGCAGCGTAGCGGGGGGGCCGAACACCGGGGAGCTGTTTTTT; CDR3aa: CASSVAGGPNTGELFF
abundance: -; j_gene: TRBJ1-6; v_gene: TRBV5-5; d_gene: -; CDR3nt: TGTGCCAGCAGCTTGGGGCCGGGGCGACCCCTCCACTTT; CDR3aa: CASSLGPGRPLHF
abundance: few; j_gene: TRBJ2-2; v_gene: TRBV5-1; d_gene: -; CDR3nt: TGCGCCAGCAGCCTGTTGTGGAGGGGGAACACCGGGGAGCTGTTTTTT; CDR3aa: CASSLLWRGNTGELFF
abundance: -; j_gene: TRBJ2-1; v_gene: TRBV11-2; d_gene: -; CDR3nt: TGTGCCAGCAGCTTAAAAGTCGTAGGTGAGCAGTTCTTC; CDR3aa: CASSLKVVGEQFF
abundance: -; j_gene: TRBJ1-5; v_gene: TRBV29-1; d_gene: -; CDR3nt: TGCAGCGTTGTCCAGGGCCCCAATCAGCCCCAGCATTTT; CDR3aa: CSVVQGPNQPQHF
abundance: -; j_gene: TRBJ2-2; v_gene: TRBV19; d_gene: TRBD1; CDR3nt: TGTGCCAGCGGACCTAGGACAGGTTTTAACACCGGGGAGCTGTTTTTT; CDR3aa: CASGPRTGFNTGELFF
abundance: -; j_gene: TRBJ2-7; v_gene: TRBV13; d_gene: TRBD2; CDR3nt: TGTGCCAGCAGCACGGGACTAGCGGGAGACGAGCAGTACTTC; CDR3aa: CASSTGLAGDEQYF
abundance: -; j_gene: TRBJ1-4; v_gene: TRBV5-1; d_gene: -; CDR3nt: TGCGCCAGCAGCTTGGAGGCAGCTAATGAAAAACTGTTTTTT; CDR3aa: CASSLEAANEKLFF
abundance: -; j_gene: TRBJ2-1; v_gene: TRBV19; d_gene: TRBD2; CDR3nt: TGTGCCAGTAGGACTGGACTAGCGACGCTTGAGCAGTTCTTC; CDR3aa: CASRTGLATLEQFF
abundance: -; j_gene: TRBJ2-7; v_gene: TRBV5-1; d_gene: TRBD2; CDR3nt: TGCGCCAGCAGCCTAATGGGACTAGCGGGAGTGCGGGAGCAGTACTTC; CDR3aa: CASSLMGLAGVREQYF
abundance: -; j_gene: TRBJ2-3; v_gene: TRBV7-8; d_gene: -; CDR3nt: TGTGCCAGCAGCCTCCCCGGGGTGGGAAGAGGGGATACGCAGTATTTT; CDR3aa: CASSLPGVGRGDTQYF
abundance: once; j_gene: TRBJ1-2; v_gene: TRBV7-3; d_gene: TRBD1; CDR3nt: TGTGCCAGCAGCTTAACGGGGACAGGGGATGGCTACACCTTC; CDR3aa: CASSLTGTGDGYTF
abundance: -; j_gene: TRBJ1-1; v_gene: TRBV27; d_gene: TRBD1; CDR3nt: TGTGCCAGCAGGCTGGGACAGCCGAACACTGAAGCTTTCTTT; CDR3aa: CASRLGQPNTEAFF
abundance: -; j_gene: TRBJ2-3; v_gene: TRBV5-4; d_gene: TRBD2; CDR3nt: TGTGCCAGCAGCTTGAGGGGACTAGTAGGCACAGATACGCAGTATTTT; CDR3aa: CASSLRGLVGTDTQYF
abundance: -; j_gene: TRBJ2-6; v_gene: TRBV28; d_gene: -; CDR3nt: TGTGCCAGCGGTATAGTCAGGGCTGGGGCCAACGTCCTGACTTTC; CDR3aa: CASGIVRAGANVLTF
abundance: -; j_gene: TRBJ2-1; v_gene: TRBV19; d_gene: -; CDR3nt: TGTGCCAGTAGTATCTCTAGCGTGCCATACAATGAGCAGTTCTTC; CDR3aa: CASSISSVPYNEQFF
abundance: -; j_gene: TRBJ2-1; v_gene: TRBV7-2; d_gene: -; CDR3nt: TGTGCCAGCAGCACTTCCCGCAGCTCCTACAATGAGCAGTTCTTC; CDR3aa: CASSTSRSSYNEQFF
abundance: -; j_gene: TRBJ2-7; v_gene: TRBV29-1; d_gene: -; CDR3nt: TGCAGCGCTAAACATGGCTACGAGCAGTACTTC; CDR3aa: CSAKHGYEQYF
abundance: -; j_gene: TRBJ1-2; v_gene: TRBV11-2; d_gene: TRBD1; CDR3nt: TGTGCCAGCAGCTCCAGACAGGGTCGAGGCTACACCTTC; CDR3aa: CASSSRQGRGYTF
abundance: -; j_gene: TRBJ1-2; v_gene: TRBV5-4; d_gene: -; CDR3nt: TGTGCCAGCAGCCGCTGGGCGGATCTCTATGGCTACACCTTC; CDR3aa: CASSRWADLYGYTF
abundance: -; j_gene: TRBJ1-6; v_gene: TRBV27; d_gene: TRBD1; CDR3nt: TGTGCCAGCAGTTTAAACAGGGGGGCCCCCGGTTCACCCCTCCACTTT; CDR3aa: CASSLNRGAPGSPLHF
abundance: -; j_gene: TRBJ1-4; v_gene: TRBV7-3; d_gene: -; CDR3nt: TGTGCCAGCAGCTTAAATGGGGGGAGTAATGAAAAACTGTTTTTT; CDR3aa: CASSLNGGSNEKLFF
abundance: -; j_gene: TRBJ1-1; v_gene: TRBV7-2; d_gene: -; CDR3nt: TGTGCCAGCAGCTTACGGGGGTTAGCTGAAGCTTTCTTT; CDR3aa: CASSLRGLAEAFF
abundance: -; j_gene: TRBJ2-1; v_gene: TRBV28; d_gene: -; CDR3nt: TGTGCCAGCAGGTCAGGGGGGCTCCACAATGAGCAGTTCTTC; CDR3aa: CASRSGGLHNEQFF
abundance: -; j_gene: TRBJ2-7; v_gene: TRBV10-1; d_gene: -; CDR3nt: TGCGCCAGCATTGATCCCCATATAAGCGGCAGCAACTTGTCCTACGAGCAGTACTTC; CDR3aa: CASIDPHISGSNLSYEQYF
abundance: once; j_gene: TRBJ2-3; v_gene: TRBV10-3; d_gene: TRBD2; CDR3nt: TGTGCCATCAGTAAAGGTGGCGCTAGCGGGGCAGATACGCAGTATTTT; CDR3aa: CAISKGGASGADTQYF
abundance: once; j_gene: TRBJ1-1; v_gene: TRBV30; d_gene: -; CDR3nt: TGTGCCTGGAGCAGGGCCCCGGGGGAAGCTTTCTTT; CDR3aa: CAWSRAPGEAFF
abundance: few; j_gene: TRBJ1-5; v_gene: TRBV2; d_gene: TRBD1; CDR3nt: TGTGCCAGCCGTAGGGGGCCCAATCAGCCCCAGCATTTT; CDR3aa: CASRRGPNQPQHF
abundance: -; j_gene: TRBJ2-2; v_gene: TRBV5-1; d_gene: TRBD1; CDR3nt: TGCGCCAGCAGCTTGGACCCGGGACAGGGAATCGGGGAGCTGTTTTTT; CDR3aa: CASSLDPGQGIGELFF
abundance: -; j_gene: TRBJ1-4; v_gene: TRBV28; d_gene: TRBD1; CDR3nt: TGTGCCAGTGGGACAGGCCTGCAGGAACTGTTTTTT; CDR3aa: CASGTGLQELFF
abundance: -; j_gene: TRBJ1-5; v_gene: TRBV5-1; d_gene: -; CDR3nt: TGCGCCAGCAGCTTGGGGATTTCGTCTTTATCAGGGAATCAGCCCCAGCATTTT; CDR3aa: CASSLGISSLSGNQPQHF
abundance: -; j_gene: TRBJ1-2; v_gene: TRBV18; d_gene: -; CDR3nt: TGTGCCAGCTCACCACTTCGGATCAGTGGCTCGGGAACCTTC; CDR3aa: CASSPLRISGSGTF
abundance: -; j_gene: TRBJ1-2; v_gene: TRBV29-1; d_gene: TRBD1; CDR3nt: TGCAGCGTTGCCGGACAGGGGGCGAGCGGCTACACCTTC; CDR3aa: CSVAGQGASGYTF
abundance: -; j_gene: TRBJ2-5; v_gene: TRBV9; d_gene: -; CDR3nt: TGTGCCAGCAGCGCCAGTTTTACAGGGCCCGTTGAGACCCAGTACTTC; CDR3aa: CASSASFTGPVETQYF
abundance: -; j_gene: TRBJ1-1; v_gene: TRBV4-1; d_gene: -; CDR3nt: TGCGCCAGCAGCCAAAAGAGATCGGGACTGGCTAGGAACACTGAAGCTTTCTTT; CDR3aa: CASSQKRSGLARNTEAFF